The rows below give T cell receptor beta chains drawn from one sample of a study of Graves' ophthalmopathy and Graves' hyperthyroidism. Using its own MiXCR run on the multiplex PCR reads, TCRdb lists one record per CDR3 protein. Of 340,000 or so distinct CDR3 sequences listed, 17% are singletons. Sequenced: peripheral blood. Receptors originate from an adult man with Graves' ophthalmopathy. CDR3s include the opening cysteine and the closing phenylalanine or tryptophan. A D gene is named only where the DNA matches it firmly. Clone size, where shown, is once, few, many, or a class for clones that have expanded.

TRBV28,TRBJ2-7,15,TRBD1,many,TGTGCCAGCAGTCCACCCGGGACAGGGGGGAGAGAGCAGTACTTC,CASSPPGTGGREQYF
TRBV4-1,TRBJ2-2,16,-,many,TGCGCCAGCAGCCCGACCGGGACAACGAACACCGGGGAGCTGTTTTTT,CASSPTGTTNTGELFF
TRBV6-5,TRBJ2-7,14,-,many,TGTGCCAGCGGTTTTATGACCGGGCGGAACGAGCAGTACTTC,CASGFMTGRNEQYF
TRBV12-3/TRBV12-4,TRBJ2-7,11,-,-,TGTGCCAGCAGTCTGGAGTTAACTCAGTACTTC,CASSLELTQYF
TRBV30,TRBJ1-5,14,TRBD1,many,TGTGCCTGGACACGGACAGGGAGGGATCAGCCCCAGCATTTT,CAWTRTGRDQPQHF
TRBV20-1,TRBJ2-7,14,-,many,TGCAGTGCTATTCTAGTGGGAGAACCCTACGAGCAGTACTTC,CSAILVGEPYEQYF
TRBV12-3/TRBV12-4,TRBJ1-6,17,-,-,TGTGCCAGCAGTTTACTCCTTCAGGGGTCCTATAATTCACCCCTCCACTTT,CASSLLLQGSYNSPLHF
TRBV29-1,TRBJ2-7,13,TRBD1,many,TGCAGCGTAGTAAGACAGGGGACCCACGAGCAGTACTTC,CSVVRQGTHEQYF
TRBV9,TRBJ1-5,13,-,many,TGTGCCAGCAGCCCGGGAAATTATCAGCCCCAGCATTTT,CASSPGNYQPQHF
TRBV12-3/TRBV12-4,TRBJ1-1,14,-,-,TGTGCCAGCAGTTTCGAAAGCCGCAGTGTTCGAGCTTTCTTT,CASSFESRSVRAFF
TRBV4-3,TRBJ1-5,15,-,many,TGCGCCAGCAGGCGACAGGTTTCTAGCAATCAGCCCCAGCATTTT,CASRRQVSSNQPQHF
TRBV7-8,TRBJ2-5,19,TRBD2,many,TGTGCCAGCAGCTTGGCCGGGACTAGCGGGAGAAGGAAGGGTGAGACCCAGTACTTC,CASSLAGTSGRRKGETQYF
TRBV2,TRBJ2-2,16,TRBD1,many,TGTGCCAGCAGCCACAATGGGGACAGGAACACCGGGGAGCTGTTTTTT,CASSHNGDRNTGELFF
TRBV20-1,TRBJ2-5,13,-,-,TGCAGTGCTCTTCAGGAGGGGGGAGAGACCCAGTACTTC,CSALQEGGETQYF
TRBV20-1,TRBJ1-3,12,-,many,TGCAGTGCTCCCACAACTGGAAACACCATATATTTT,CSAPTTGNTIYF
TRBV7-2,TRBJ2-7,15,-,many,TGTGCCAGCAGCCGAAACCAGGTGACTACTGACGAGCAGTACTTC,CASSRNQVTTDEQYF
TRBV2,TRBJ1-2,14,-,many,TGTGCCAGCAATGACACCCCAGGAAACTATGGCTACACCTTC,CASNDTPGNYGYTF
TRBV19,TRBJ1-1,13,-,many,TGTGCCAGTAGTGGGCAGCAGAACACTGAAGCTTTCTTT,CASSGQQNTEAFF
TRBV6-1,TRBJ2-5,12,-,-,TGTGCCAGCAGTGGGTTGGGGGAGACCCAGTACTTC,CASSGLGETQYF
TRBV29-1,TRBJ2-7,11,TRBD1,many,TGCAGCGGATCGACAGGGATCGAGCAGTACTTC,CSGSTGIEQYF
TRBV7-9,TRBJ1-1,15,-,-,TGTGCCAGCAGCTCGTGGATAGGGGAGAACACTGAAGCTTACTTT,CASSSWIGENTEAYF
TRBV4-2,TRBJ1-1,14,-,many,TGTGCCAGCAGCCAAGAACAGAGAAACACTGAAGCTTTCTTT,CASSQEQRNTEAFF
TRBV28,TRBJ1-1,15,-,-,TGTGCCAGCAGTTCAATTCTACAGGTCGACACTGAAGCTTTCTTT,CASSSILQVDTEAFF
TRBV6-2/TRBV6-3,TRBJ1-2,14,TRBD1,many,TGTGCCAGCAGACCACAGGGGCGCCCCTATGGCTACACCTTC,CASRPQGRPYGYTF
TRBV29-1,TRBJ2-7,14,-,-,TGCAGCGTTCTCGGGACACCGACTAGCAACGAGCAGTACTTC,CSVLGTPTSNEQYF